This entry is about one T cell receptor beta chain. Its antigen is as yet unknown. Deep was the level at which the assay was run. DNA at approximately 200 ng, about 30,000 T cell genomes, went into sorted-subset replicate PCRs. This table comes from immunoSEQ multiplex PCR, and its TCRdb copy is limited to in-frame clones, with some not included. The sample holds some 1,600,000 clones, 95% to 99% seen once. The CDR3 extends over 15 amino acids. Trimming removed 3 bases at V and 4 bases at J, with 14 bases between. Looked up from germline, CDR1 is WSHSY and CDR2 is SAAADI. The data originate from a study of shared clonotypes between healthy human individuals. Findings and limits, study-wide: Non-shared clonotypes displayed generation probabilities falling below those of clonotypes present in all four donors. A few donors held about 5% of naive CD4 clonotypes in common.

The receptor was isolated from a man between 25 and 39 years old in good health. The specimen sequenced was naive CD4+ T cells sorted from blood. The subset was: CD45RA+ positively selected. This sequence joins TRBV10-2 and TRBJ2-3; the D gene is possibly TRBD2 (6 bases). CDR3 amino acids: CASSDGGKRPDTQYF. Here the CDR3 DNA reads TGCGCCAGCAGTGATGGCGGGAAACGACCAGATACGCAGTATTTT.